The 5 T cell receptor beta chains below come from one sample, sequenced in a study of Graves' ophthalmopathy and Graves' hyperthyroidism. The TCR beta CDR3 regions underwent amplification from RNA transcripts. First-round RT-PCR with HTBI primers preceded a second-round multiplex PCR. TCRdb reprocessed the multiplex PCR reads with MiXCR, giving one entry per CDR3 protein. Of roughly 160,000 distinct CDR3 sequences listed, around 40% are singletons. The sequencing input was peripheral blood. These receptors all stem from a man aged 25 to 40 with Graves' ophthalmopathy.

The chain carries TRBV6-5 and TRBJ1-6; D is possibly TRBD1 (5 bases). The CDR3 is 16 amino acids. Per the germline V gene, CDR1 is MNHEY and CDR2 is SVGAGI. V dropped 0 bases and J dropped 5 bases, with 11 bases sitting between them. The CDR3 nucleotides are TGTGCCAGCAGTTACTCGATCCCAGGGCATAATTCACCCCTCCACTTT. It specifies CASSYSIPGHNSPLHF.

The V and J genes are TRBV25-1 and TRBJ1-2; 11 positions agree with TRBD1. CDR3 length: 16 residues. The J segment lost 4 bases and the V segment lost 3 bases, leaving 7 bases of the junction unmatched. CDR1 and CDR2 (germline): MGHDK, SYGVNS. Here the CDR3 DNA reads TGTGCCAGCAGTGAGGAAGGGGACAGGGGGAGCTATGGCTACACCTTC. Protein product: CASSEEGDRGSYGYTF.

The table lists this clonotype with a few counts. The chain links TRBV6-1 to TRBJ2-5; TRBD1 might be the D (5 bases). The ends were cut back, 6 bases at V and 6 bases at J, with 14 bases in the middle. This CDR3 spans 13 amino acids. Germline values: CDR1 MNHNS, CDR2 SASEGT. CDR3 in DNA: TGTGCCAGCAGACAACAGGCTGGGAAGACCCAGTACTTC. Its protein product is CASRQQAGKTQYF.

This clonotype showed up just a few times. The chain has TRBV27 and TRBJ2-7; TRBD2 might be the D (6 bases). The CDR3 sequence is 15 residues long. Trimming removed 9 bases at V and 3 bases at J, with 21 bases between. From germline, CDR1 is MNHEY and CDR2 SMNVEV (reference sequence). DNA for the CDR3: TGTGCCAGTGCCAGGCTGGCTCTCGGGAGCTACGAGCAGTACTTC. Amino acid sequence: CASARLALGSYEQYF.

This clonotype was recorded at least ten times. The genes are TRBV27 and TRBJ2-7; weak D call: TRBD1 (6 bases). The V gene lost 5 bases and the J gene lost 5 bases, with 22 bases spanning the gap. The CDR3 runs 16 residues. CDR1 and CDR2 (germline): MNHEY, SMNVEV (reference sequence). Written as DNA, the CDR3 is TGTGCCAGCAGTCCCAGGCAGGGGACGAGGGGTAACGAGCAGTACTTC. Protein sequence: CASSPRQGTRGNEQYF.